This T cell receptor beta chain was profiled in a study of vaccination effects on CD4 cells after COVID-19. After around 10 days in culture, the CD4+ T cells were isolated. The data were produced by immunoSEQ multiplex PCR, yet TCRdb's version contains in-frame clones alone and is incomplete. The repertoire holds more than 30,000 clones, around three quarters seen once, with approximately 3.8% in the top ten. Whole-study results and caveats: The vaccine-induced clones of healthy vaccinees included only 1 of 255 that cross-reacted with common cold coronaviruses.

The CDR3 covers 16 residues. Trimming cost V 2 bases and J 2 bases; bases outside gene matches: 6. Germline CDR1 is SGDLS and CDR2 is YYNGEE. This clone has only a few counts. Its specificity is not known. Sequenced here: CD4+ T cells from PBMCs cultured without peptide, sampled before COVID-19 vaccination. The receptor was isolated from a human donor who received a COVID-19 vaccine. V is TRBV9 and J is TRBJ2-5, with TRBD2 matching 10 bases. The CDR3 here is CASSVSGGAGQETQYF. The DNA of the CDR3 is TGTGCCAGCAGCGTGAGCGGGGGGGCAGGGCAAGAGACCCAGTACTTC.